The 21 T cell receptor beta chains reported below all come from one sample, sequenced in a study of TIL therapy for anti-PD-1-resistant metastatic lung cancer. Time point noted: pre-treatment sample, taken before nivolumab and TIL therapy. This was the immunoSEQ v3 assay. Method: immunoSEQ multiplex PCR; TCRdb's copy keeps in-frame clones and lacks some. The repertoire holds 12,000 or so clones, with more than 75% as singletons. Sequencing used blood, obtained at baseline. The receptors here all came from a person between 25 and 80 years old with non-small cell lung cancer.

The chain is built from TRBV27 and TRBJ2-1; TRBD1 matches at 8 bases. The germline gives CDR1 MNHEY, CDR2 SMNVEV (reference sequence). The CDR3 consists of 17 residues. J was trimmed by 0 bases and V by 5 bases; bases with no gene match: 9. The CDR3 spells CASSRLITGGSYNEQFF. The CDR3, as DNA: TGTGCCAGCAGTCGCCTTATCACAGGGGGCTCCTACAATGAGCAGTTCTTC.

CDR3 bases: TGTGCCAGCCAACGGGGGACTCAAGAGACCCAGTACTTC. Its protein product is CASQRGTQETQYF. V is TRBV6-6 and J is TRBJ2-5; D might be TRBD2 (6 bases). This CDR3 is 13 amino acids long. Trimming pared 8 bases from V and 2 bases from J, leaving 12 bases between. CDR1 is MNHNY, CDR2 SVGAGI, per germline (reference sequence).

A few counts support this clone. The chain couples TRBV29-1 to TRBJ2-2; D gene ambiguous. Between the trimmed V and J ends, which lost 2 bases and 0 bases, there was a span of 10 bases. This CDR3 comprises 15 residues. Germline lookup yields CDR1 SQVTM and CDR2 ANQGSEA. The CDR3 DNA follows: TGCAGCGTTGAAAAGGCAGGATCGAACACCGGGGAGCTGTTTTTT. This gives the protein CSVEKAGSNTGELFF.

The chain joins TRBV7-2 to TRBJ2-1, with D possibly TRBD1 on 6 matching bases. V lost 5 bases and J 8 bases, leaving 19 bases between the germline ends. CDR3 length: 15 residues. Germline V gives CDR1 SGHTA, CDR2 FQGNSA. This CDR3 reads CASSPTNRVRDEQFF. As DNA, the CDR3 is TGTGCCAGCAGCCCCACTAACAGGGTGAGGGATGAGCAGTTCTTC.

This clone was seen just once. CDR3 coding DNA: TGTGCCAGCAGCTTAGGACAGGGGGGGATAGGGGAGCAGTTCTTC. This gives the protein CASSLGQGGIGEQFF. V and J are TRBV7-6 and TRBJ2-1; 9 bases are a match to TRBD1. The CDR3 extends over 15 amino acids. The V gene's germline CDR1 is SGHVS and CDR2 FNYEAQ. V shed 1 base and J 10 bases; nucleotides not matched to a gene: 8.

V and J are TRBV6-4 and TRBJ2-1; 12 nucleotides align to TRBD2. The ends lost 4 bases at V and 6 bases at J; junction bases unmatched: 4. Germline loops: CDR1 MRHNA, CDR2 SNTAGT. The CDR3 covers 15 residues. The CDR3 reads CASSVGTSGSNEQFF. As DNA, the CDR3 is TGTGCCAGCAGTGTAGGGACTAGCGGGTCCAATGAGCAGTTCTTC.

This clone was counted a single time. V is TRBV30 and J is TRBJ1-1; 10 bases are shared with TRBD1. Germline V CDR1 and CDR2: GTSNPN, SVGIG (reference sequence). The CDR3 is 13 residues long. J was trimmed by 4 bases and V by 3 bases; bases with no gene match: 2. The CDR3 here is CAWRGQGSTEAFF. CDR3 sequence (DNA): TGTGCCTGGAGGGGACAGGGGAGCACTGAAGCTTTCTTT.

V usage is TRBV6-1 and J usage is TRBJ2-7, with a possible D match to TRBD2 (5 bases). Germline values: CDR1 MNHNS, CDR2 SASEGT. The CDR3 extends over 13 amino acids. V was pared by 3 bases and J by 9 bases, with 15 bases between. The CDR3 here is CASSEIPDGGQYF. For the CDR3, the DNA is TGTGCCAGCAGTGAGATACCTGACGGAGGGCAGTACTTC.

The CDR3 bases are TGTGCCAGCTCACCACCCGGCAGGGCCCACGAGCAGTACTTC. This translates into CASSPPGRAHEQYF. The rearrangement joins TRBV18 to TRBJ2-7, with TRBD1 as a possible D gene (5 bases). This CDR3 comprises 14 residues. V was trimmed by 0 bases and J by 5 bases, leaving 11 bases between them. The germline gives CDR1 KGHSH, CDR2 LQKENI.

The chain recombines TRBV27 with TRBJ1-3; 7 nucleotides line up with TRBD1. The V gene's germline CDR1 is MNHEY and CDR2 SMNVEV (reference sequence). Unmatched junction bases numbered 8, after V lost 9 bases and J lost 0 bases. The CDR3 is 15 residues long. The CDR3 DNA follows: TGTGCCAGTAAAAGACAGGGCTCCTCTGGAAACACCATATATTTT. This sequence encodes CASKRQGSSGNTIYF.

The V and J genes are TRBV11-2 and TRBJ2-3; 9 bases are a match to TRBD2. Per germline, CDR1 SGHAT and CDR2 FQNNGV. The CDR3 covers 15 residues. After removal of 4 bases from V and 5 bases from J, the junction contained 7 bases not matched to a gene. The CDR3 DNA sequence: TGTGCCAGCAGCTCCGGGACTAGCACGATAGATACGCAGTATTTT. This translates into CASSSGTSTIDTQYF.

This clone came up a few times. V is TRBV7-9 and J is TRBJ2-7; 8 nucleotides line up with TRBD1. The CDR3 consists of 14 residues. Trimming took 2 bases from V and 6 from J; bases not matched to a gene: 6. Germline V gives CDR1 SEHNR, CDR2 FQNEAQ (reference sequence). The CDR3 reads CASSLLDREAEQYF. The DNA for the CDR3 is TGTGCCAGCAGCTTACTGGACAGGGAGGCCGAGCAGTACTTC.

This chain links TRBV18 with TRBJ2-7, with D perhaps matching TRBD1 or TRBD2 (5 bases each). The CDR3 extends over 15 amino acids. The V end was cut by 0 bases, the J end by 7 bases, with 16 bases between. Per germline, CDR1 KGHSH and CDR2 LQKENI. The CDR3 protein is CASSPPGPRSREQYF. The CDR3 bases are TGTGCCAGCTCACCACCGGGACCGCGCTCCCGAGAGCAGTACTTC.

This clone appeared once. The chain links TRBV27 to TRBJ2-2; D is unresolved. CDR3 length: 16 residues. Germline values: CDR1 MNHEY, CDR2 SMNVEV (reference sequence). V lost 4 bases to trimming and J lost 3 bases, with 15 bases between them. As DNA, the CDR3 is TGTGCCAGCAGTTCTTTCAGTCCATTGGACACCGGGGAGCTGTTTTTT. It is translated as CASSSFSPLDTGELFF.

The CDR3 reads CASSFERGIHEQYF. Here the CDR3 DNA reads TGTGCCAGCAGTTTTGAAAGGGGAATCCACGAGCAGTACTTC. This chain links TRBV27 with TRBJ2-7; tentative D call: TRBD1 (5 bases). This CDR3 has 14 amino acids. Looked up from germline, CDR1 is MNHEY and CDR2 is SMNVEV (reference sequence). V lost 3 bases and J 5 bases, leaving 14 bases between the germline ends.

In its sample, this clone was seen once. The V call is TRBV7-2, the J call TRBJ1-1; tentatively, D is TRBD1 (6 bases). This CDR3 is built from 13 residues. Between the trimmed V and J ends, which lost 5 bases and 8 bases, there was a span of 15 bases. Germline V gene data show CDR1 as SGHTA and CDR2 as FQGNSA. For the CDR3, the DNA is TGTGCCAGCAGCCCGTGGGGGGCGCAGGAAGCTTTCTTT. Translated: CASSPWGAQEAFF.

The J gene is TRBJ2-1, the V gene TRBV5-4, with TRBD2 matching over 11 bases. The CDR3 length is 16 residues. With 0 bases clipped from V and 8 bases from J, the junction kept 7 bases outside the gene matches. Per the germline V gene, CDR1 is SGHNT and CDR2 is YYREEE (reference sequence). The CDR3 DNA follows: TGTGCCAGCAGCTTGGCCGTAGCGGGAGGGCCCTATGAGCAGTTCTTC. This gives the protein CASSLAVAGGPYEQFF. The entire variable domain, with the rest obtained from reference TRBV5-4 and TRBJ2-1, is as follows: ETGVTQSPTHLIKTRGQQVTLRCSSQSGHNTVSWYQQALGQGPQFIFQYYREEENGRGNFPPRFSGLQFPNYSSELNVNALELDDSALYLCASSLAVAGGPYEQFFGPGTRLTVL.

This chain joins TRBV7-9 and TRBJ2-5, with 7 nucleotides matching TRBD2. V lost 6 bases and J lost 3; bases outside the gene matches: 10. Germline V gene sequence: CDR1 SEHNR, CDR2 FQNEAQ (reference sequence). This CDR3 region has 15 residues. The CDR3 nucleotides are TGTGCCAGCAGTGCAACCATGGGGAGGGAAGAGACCCAGTACTTC. Translated: CASSATMGREETQYF.

The chain links TRBV30 to TRBJ1-1; TRBD1 aligns across 8 bases. The germline V gene has CDR1 GTSNPN and CDR2 SVGIG (reference sequence). Losses at the gene ends were 3 bases for V and 3 bases for J; bases not matched to a gene: 9. There are 15 residues in the CDR3. Written as DNA, the CDR3 is TGTGCCTGGAGCCTTTCGGGGACAGGAGACACTGAAGCTTTCTTT. This translates into CAWSLSGTGDTEAFF.

The chain couples TRBV2 to TRBJ2-3; D gene uncertain. The CDR3 runs to 14 residues. The germline V gene encodes CDR1 SNHLY and CDR2 FYNNEI. V lost 8 bases, J lost 3 bases, and 15 bases lay in between. This chain's CDR3 is CASEEDRPTDTQYF. In nucleotides, the CDR3 is TGTGCCAGCGAAGAGGACCGCCCTACAGATACGCAGTATTTT.

This chain uses TRBV25-1 with TRBJ2-7; no clear D. Germline V gives CDR1 MGHDK, CDR2 SYGVNS. The length of the CDR3 is 12 residues. V lost 6 bases, J lost 5 bases, and 11 bases lay in between. The CDR3 is CASSRGVDEQYF. The CDR3 nucleotides read TGTGCCAGCAGCCGTGGGGTGGACGAGCAGTACTTC.